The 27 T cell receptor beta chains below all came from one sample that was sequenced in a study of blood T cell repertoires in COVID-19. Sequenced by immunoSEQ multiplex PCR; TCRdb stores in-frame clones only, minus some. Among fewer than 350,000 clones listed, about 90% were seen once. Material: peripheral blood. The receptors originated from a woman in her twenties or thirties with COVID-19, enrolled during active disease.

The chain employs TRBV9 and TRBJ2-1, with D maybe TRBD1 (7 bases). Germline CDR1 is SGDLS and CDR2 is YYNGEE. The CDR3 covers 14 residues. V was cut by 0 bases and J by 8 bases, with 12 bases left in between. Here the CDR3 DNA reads TGTGCCAGCAGCGTAGGGTCAGGGGGGCATGAGCAGTTCTTC. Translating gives CASSVGSGGHEQFF.

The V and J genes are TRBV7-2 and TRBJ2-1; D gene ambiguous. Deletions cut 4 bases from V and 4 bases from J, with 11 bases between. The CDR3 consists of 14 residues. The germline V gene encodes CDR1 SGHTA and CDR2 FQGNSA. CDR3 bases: TGTGCCAGCAGCTATAGCTGCTGTTACAATGAGCAGTTCTTC. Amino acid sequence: CASSYSCCYNEQFF.

The CDR3 reads CASSRRGGEETQYF. In nucleotides, the CDR3 is TGTGCCAGCAGTCGACGGGGGGGCGAAGAGACCCAGTACTTC. The chain combines TRBV6-2 or TRBV6-3 with TRBJ2-5; 8 nucleotides agree with TRBD2. V was clipped by 5 bases and J by 3 bases; unmatched bases: 5. This CDR3 is 14 amino acids long. Germline loops: CDR1 MNHEY, CDR2 SVGEGT.

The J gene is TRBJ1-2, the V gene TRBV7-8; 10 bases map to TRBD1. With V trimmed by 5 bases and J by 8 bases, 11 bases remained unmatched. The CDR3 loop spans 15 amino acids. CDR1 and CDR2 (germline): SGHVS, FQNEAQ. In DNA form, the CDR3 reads TGTGCCAGCAGCGCGGCTCCGGGACAGGGGTTCGGCTACACCTTC. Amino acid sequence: CASSAAPGQGFGYTF.

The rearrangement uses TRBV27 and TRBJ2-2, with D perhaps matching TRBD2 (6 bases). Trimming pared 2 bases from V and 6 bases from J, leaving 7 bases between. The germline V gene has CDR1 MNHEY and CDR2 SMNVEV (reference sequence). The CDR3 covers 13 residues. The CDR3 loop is CASSLGGSGELFF. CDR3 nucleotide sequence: TGTGCCAGCAGTTTAGGAGGGTCCGGGGAGCTGTTTTTT.

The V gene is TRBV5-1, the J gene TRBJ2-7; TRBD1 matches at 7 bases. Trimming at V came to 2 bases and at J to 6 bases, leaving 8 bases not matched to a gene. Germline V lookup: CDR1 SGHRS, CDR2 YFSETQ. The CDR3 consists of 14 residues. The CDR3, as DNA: TGCGCCAGCAGCTTCTCGACAGGGAGCTCCGAGCAGTACTTC. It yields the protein CASSFSTGSSEQYF.

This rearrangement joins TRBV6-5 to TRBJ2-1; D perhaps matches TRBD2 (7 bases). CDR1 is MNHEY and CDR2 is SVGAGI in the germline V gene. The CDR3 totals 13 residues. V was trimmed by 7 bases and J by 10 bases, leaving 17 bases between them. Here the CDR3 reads CASMGGADLEQFF. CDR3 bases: TGTGCCAGCATGGGGGGGGCGGACCTAGAGCAGTTCTTC.

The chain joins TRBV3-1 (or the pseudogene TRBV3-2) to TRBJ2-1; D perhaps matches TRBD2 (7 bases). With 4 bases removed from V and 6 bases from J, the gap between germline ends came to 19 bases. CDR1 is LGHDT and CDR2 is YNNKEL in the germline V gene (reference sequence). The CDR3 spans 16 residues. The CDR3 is CASSPSRGALVNEQFF. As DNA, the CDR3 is TGTGCCAGCAGCCCCTCCCGGGGGGCATTAGTCAATGAGCAGTTCTTC.

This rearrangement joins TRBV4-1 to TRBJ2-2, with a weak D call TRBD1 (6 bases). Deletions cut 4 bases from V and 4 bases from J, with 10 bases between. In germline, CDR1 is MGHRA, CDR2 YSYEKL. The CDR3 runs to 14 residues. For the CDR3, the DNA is TGCGCCAGCAGCCGGATACAGGGCACCGGGGAGCTGTTTTTT. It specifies CASSRIQGTGELFF.

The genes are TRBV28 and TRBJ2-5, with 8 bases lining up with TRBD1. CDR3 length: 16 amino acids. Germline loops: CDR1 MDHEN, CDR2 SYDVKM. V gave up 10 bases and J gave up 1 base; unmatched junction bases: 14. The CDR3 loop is CATLAPLDRGQETQYF. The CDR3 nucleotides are TGTGCCACCCTTGCCCCCCTCGACAGGGGCCAAGAGACCCAGTACTTC.

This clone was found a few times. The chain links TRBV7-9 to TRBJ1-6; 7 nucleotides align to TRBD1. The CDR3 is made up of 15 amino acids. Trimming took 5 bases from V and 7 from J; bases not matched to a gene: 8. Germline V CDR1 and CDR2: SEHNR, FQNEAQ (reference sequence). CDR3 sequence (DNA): TGTGCCAGCAGCGCCCGGACAGGAGAAAATTCACCCCTCCACTTT. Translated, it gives CASSARTGENSPLHF.

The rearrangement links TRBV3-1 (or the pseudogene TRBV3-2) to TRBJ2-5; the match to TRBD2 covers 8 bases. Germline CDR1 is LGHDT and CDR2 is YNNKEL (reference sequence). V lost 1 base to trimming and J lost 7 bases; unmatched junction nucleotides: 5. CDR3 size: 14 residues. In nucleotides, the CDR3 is TGTGCCAGCAGCCAAGGTTTGGCGGGGGGGACCCAGTACTTC. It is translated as CASSQGLAGGTQYF.

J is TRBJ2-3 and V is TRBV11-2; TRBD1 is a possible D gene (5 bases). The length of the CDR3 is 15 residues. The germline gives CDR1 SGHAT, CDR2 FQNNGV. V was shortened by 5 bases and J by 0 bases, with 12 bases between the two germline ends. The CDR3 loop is CASSTDSRSTDTQYF. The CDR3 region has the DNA TGTGCCAGCAGCACAGACAGTAGGAGCACAGATACGCAGTATTTT.

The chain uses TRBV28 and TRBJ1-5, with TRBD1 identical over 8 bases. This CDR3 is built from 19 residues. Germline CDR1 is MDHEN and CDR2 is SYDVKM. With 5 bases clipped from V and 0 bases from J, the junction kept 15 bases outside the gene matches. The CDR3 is CASSSLTGVGYYSNQPQHF. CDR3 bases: TGTGCCAGCAGTAGCCTGACAGGGGTCGGGTATTATAGCAATCAGCCCCAGCATTTT. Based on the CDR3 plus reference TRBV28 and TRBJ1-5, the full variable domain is DVKVTQSSRYLVKRTGEKVFLECVQDMDHENMFWYRQDPGLGLRLIYFSYDVKMKEKGDIPEGYSVSREKKERFSLILESASTNQTSMYLCASSSLTGVGYYSNQPQHFGDGTRLSIL.

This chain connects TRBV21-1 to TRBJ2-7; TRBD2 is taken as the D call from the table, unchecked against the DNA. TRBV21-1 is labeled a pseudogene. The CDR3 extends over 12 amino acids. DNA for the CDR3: TGTGCCAGCAGCAGAGACTTCACCGAGCAGTACTTC. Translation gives CASSRDFTEQYF.

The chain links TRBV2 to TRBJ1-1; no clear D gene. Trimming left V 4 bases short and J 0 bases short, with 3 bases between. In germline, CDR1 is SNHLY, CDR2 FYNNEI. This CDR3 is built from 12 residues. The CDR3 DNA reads TGTGCCAGCAGTGCAATGAACACTGAAGCTTTCTTT. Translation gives CASSAMNTEAFF.

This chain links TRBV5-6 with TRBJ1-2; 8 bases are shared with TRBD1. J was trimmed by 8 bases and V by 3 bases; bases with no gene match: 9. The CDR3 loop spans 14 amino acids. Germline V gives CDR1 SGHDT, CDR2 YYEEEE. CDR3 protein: CASSYGQGSTGYTF. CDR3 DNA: TGTGCCAGCAGCTATGGACAGGGTTCGACGGGCTACACCTTC.

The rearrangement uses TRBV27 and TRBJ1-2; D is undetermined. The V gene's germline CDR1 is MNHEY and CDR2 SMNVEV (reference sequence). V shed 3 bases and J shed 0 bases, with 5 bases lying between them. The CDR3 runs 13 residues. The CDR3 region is CASSLTPNYGYTF. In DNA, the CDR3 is TGTGCCAGCAGTTTGACACCTAACTATGGCTACACCTTC.

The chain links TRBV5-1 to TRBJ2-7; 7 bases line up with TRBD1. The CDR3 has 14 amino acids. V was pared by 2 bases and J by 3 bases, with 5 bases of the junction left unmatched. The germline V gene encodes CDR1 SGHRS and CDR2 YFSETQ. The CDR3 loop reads CASSLDRVDYEQYF. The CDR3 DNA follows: TGCGCCAGCAGCTTAGACAGGGTTGACTACGAGCAGTACTTC.

The CDR3 coding sequence is TGTGCCAGCAGTTTGGCTGAGGGCGGGGAGCAGTTCTTC. Translated, it gives CASSLAEGGEQFF. The chain joins TRBV6-6 to TRBJ2-1; weak D call: TRBD2 (5 bases). V was trimmed by 4 bases and J by 10 bases, leaving 14 bases between them. The CDR3 sequence is 13 residues long. In germline, CDR1 is MNHNY, CDR2 SVGAGI (reference sequence).

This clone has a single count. The CDR3 sequence: CASSITGTGESPLHF. The CDR3 DNA reads as TGTGCCAGTAGTATAACCGGGACAGGGGAGTCACCCCTCCACTTT. This chain links TRBV19 with TRBJ1-6; 10 nucleotides align to TRBD1. CDR3 length equals 15 residues. Germline CDR1 LNHDA, CDR2 SQIVND (reference sequence). V was clipped by 2 bases and J by 10 bases; unmatched bases: 5.

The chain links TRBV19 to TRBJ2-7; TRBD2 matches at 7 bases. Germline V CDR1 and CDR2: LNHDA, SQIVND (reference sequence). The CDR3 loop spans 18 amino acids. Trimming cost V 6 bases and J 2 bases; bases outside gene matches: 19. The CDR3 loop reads CASSRGTKIGGGPYEQYF. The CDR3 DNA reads TGTGCCAGTAGCAGAGGAACCAAAATCGGCGGGGGTCCCTACGAGCAGTACTTC.

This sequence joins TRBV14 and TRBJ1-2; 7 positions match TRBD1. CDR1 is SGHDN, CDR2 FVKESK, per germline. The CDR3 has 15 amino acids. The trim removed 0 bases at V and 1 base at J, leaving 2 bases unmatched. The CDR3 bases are TGTGCCAGCAGCCAAGACTGGGACAGTAACTATGGCTACACCTTC. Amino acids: CASSQDWDSNYGYTF. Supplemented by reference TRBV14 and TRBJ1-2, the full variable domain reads EAGVTQFPSHSVIEKGQTVTLRCDPISGHDNLYWYRRVMGKEIKFLLHFVKESKQDESGMPNNRFLAERTGGTYSTLKVQPAELEDSGVYFCASSQDWDSNYGYTFGSGTRLTVV.

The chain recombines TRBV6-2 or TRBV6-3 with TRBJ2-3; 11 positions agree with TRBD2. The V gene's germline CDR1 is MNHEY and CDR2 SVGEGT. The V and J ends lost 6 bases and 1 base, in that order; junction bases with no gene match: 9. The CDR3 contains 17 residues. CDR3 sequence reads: CASSQTSGGLGTDTQYF. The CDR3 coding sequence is TGTGCCAGCAGCCAAACTAGCGGGGGCCTCGGCACAGATACGCAGTATTTT.

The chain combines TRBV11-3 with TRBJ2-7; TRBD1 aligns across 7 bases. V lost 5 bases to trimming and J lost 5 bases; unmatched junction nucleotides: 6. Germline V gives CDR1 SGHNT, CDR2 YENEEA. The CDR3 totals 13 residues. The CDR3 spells CASSAGTVDEQYF. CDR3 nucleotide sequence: TGTGCCAGCAGCGCCGGGACAGTGGACGAGCAGTACTTC.

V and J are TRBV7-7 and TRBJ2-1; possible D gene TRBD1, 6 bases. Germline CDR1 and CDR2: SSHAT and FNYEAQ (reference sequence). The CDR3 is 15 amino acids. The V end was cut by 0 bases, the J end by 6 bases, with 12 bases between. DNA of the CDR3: TGTGCCAGCAGCTTAGCGGTGGGGGCGGTCAATGAGCAGTTCTTC. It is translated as CASSLAVGAVNEQFF.

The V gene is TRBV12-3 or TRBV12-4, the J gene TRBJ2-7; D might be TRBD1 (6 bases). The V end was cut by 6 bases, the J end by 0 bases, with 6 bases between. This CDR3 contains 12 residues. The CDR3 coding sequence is TGTGCCAGCAGCAGGGGCTCCTACGAGCAGTACTTC. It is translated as CASSRGSYEQYF.